This T cell receptor beta chain appears in the sequencing data of a study of OX40 agonist ivuxolimab in advanced cancers. Study as a whole: Patients were dosed intravenously with ivuxolimab at 0.01 to 10 mg/kg every 2 weeks.

Study-level points and caveats: Clonal expansion by week 6 occurred in CD4+ and CD8+ blood T cells (at 0.1 to 3.0 mg/kg).

Germline lookup yields CDR1 SQVTM and CDR2 ANQGSEA. Trimming cost V 3 bases and J 0 bases, with 5 bases left between them. This CDR3 region has 12 residues. The assay was immunoSEQ multiplex PCR, and TCRdb's table has in-frame clones only and misses some. Here the sample spans roughly 53,000 clones, around nine tenths being singletons. Comments on this clone: Its antigen is still unknown.

Sequences were derived from CD4+ or CD8+ T cells sorted from blood, sampled in a trial of the OX40 agonist ivuxolimab. The sequence was collected from an adult with an advanced solid tumor such as melanoma, head and neck, liver or kidney cancer. This chain links TRBV29-1 with TRBJ1-2, with unresolved D. The CDR3 reads CSVEKANYGYTF. The CDR3 region has the DNA TGCAGCGTTGAGAAGGCTAACTATGGCTACACCTTC.